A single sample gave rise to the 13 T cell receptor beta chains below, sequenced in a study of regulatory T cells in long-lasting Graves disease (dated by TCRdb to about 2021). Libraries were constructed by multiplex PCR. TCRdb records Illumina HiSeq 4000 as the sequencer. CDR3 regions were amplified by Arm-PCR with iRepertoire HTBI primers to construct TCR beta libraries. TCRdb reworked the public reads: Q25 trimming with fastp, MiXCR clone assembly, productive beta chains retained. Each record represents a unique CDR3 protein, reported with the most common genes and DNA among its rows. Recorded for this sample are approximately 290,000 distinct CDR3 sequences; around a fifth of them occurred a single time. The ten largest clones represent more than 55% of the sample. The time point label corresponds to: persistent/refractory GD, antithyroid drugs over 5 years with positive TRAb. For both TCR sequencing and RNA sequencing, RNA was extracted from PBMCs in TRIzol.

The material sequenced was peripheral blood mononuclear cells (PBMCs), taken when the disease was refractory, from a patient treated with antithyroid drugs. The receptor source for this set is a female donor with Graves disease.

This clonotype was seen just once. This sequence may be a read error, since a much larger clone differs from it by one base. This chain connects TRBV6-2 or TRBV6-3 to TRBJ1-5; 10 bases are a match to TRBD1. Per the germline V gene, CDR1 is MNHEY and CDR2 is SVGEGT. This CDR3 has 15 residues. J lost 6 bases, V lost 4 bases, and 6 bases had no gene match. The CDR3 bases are TGTGCCAGCAGTTTGGCGGGACAGGGGAGTCAGCCCCAGCATTTT. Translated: CASSLAGQGSQPQHF.

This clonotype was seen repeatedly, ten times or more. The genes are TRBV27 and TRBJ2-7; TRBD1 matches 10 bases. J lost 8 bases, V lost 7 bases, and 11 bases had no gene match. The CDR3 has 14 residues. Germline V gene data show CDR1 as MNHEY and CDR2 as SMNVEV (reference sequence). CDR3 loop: CASTRRGTGVKQYF. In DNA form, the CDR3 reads TGTGCCAGCACCCGCAGGGGGACAGGGGTAAAGCAGTACTTC.

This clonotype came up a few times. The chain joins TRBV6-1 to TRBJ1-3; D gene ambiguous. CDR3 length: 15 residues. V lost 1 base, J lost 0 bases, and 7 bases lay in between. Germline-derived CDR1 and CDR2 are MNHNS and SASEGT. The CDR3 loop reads CASSEGANSGNTIYF. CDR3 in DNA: TGTGCCAGCAGTGAAGGGGCAAACTCTGGAAACACCATATATTTT.

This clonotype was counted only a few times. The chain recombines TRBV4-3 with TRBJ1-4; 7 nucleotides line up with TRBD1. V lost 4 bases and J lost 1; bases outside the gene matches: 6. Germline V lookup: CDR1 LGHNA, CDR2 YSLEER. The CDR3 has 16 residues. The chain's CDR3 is CASSRGTAITNEKLFF. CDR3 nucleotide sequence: TGCGCCAGCAGCCGCGGGACAGCGATAACTAATGAAAAACTGTTTTTT.

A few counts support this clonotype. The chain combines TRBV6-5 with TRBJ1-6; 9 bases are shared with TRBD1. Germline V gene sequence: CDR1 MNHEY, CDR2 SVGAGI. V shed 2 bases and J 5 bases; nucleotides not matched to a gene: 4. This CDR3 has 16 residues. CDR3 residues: CASSYLWTGDNSPLHF. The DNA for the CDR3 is TGTGCCAGCAGTTACCTATGGACAGGGGATAATTCACCCCTCCACTTT.

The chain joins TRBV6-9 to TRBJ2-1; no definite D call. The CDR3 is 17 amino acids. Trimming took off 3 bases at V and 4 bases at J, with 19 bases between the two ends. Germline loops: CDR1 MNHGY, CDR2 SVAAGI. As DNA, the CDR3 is TGTGCCAGCAGTTACGGGCATCCACGAGTTTCGTACAATGAGCAGTTCTTC. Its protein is CASSYGHPRVSYNEQFF.

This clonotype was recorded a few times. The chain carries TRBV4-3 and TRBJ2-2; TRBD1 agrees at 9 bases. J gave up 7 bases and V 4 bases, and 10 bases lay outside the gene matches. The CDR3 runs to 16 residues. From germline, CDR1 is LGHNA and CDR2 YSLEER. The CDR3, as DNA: TGCGCCAGCAGCCTGAGGACAGGGGCGAATTTCGGGGAGCTGTTTTTT. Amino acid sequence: CASSLRTGANFGELFF.

CDR3 nucleotide sequence: TGTGCCTGGAGTCTGGACAGAGCTTACACAGATACGCAGTATTTT. Translating gives CAWSLDRAYTDTQYF. V usage is TRBV30 and J usage is TRBJ2-3; D may be TRBD1 (6 bases). The CDR3 is made up of 15 amino acids. Deletions cut 2 bases from V and 2 bases from J, with 14 bases between. Germline CDR1 reads GTSNPN; CDR2 reads SVGIG (reference sequence).

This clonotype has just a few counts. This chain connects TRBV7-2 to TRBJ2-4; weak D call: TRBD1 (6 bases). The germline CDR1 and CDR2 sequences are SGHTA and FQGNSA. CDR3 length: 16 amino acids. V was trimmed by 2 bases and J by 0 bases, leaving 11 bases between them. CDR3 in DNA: TGTGCCAGCAGCTTAAAGGGGGTACTAGCCAAAAACATTCAGTACTTC. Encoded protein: CASSLKGVLAKNIQYF.

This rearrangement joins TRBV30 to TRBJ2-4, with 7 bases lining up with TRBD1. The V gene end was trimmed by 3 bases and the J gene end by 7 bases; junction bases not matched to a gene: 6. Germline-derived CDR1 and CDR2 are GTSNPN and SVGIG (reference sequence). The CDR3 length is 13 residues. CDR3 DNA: TGTGCCTGGAGGATAGGGGGCAGTAACATTCAGTACTTC. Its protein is CAWRIGGSNIQYF.

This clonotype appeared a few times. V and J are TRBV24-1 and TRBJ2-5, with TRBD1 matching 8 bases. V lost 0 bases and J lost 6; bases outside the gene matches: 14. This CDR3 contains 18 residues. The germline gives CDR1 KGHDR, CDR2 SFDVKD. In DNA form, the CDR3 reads TGTGCCACCAGTGATTTGCAGGGGAAGGACAGGGTAATAAAGACCCAGTACTTC. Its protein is CATSDLQGKDRVIKTQYF.

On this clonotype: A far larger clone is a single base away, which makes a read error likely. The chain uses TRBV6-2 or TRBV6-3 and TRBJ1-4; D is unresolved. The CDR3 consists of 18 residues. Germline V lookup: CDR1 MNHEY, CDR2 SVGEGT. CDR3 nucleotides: TGTGCCAGCAGTGAAGGGATTCAGTCGATTGCAACTAATGAAGAACTGTTTTTT. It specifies CASSEGIQSIATNEELFF.

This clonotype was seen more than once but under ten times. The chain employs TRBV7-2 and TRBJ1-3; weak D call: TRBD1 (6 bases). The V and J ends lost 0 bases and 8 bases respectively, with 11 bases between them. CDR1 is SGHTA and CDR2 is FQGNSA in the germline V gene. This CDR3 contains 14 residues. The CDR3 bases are TGTGCCAGCAGCTTAGCCGGTCAGGGGCACACCATATATTTT. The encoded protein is CASSLAGQGHTIYF. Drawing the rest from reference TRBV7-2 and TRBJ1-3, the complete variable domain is GAGVSQSPSNKVTEKGKDVELRCDPISGHTALYWYRQSLGQGLEFLIYFQGNSAPDKSGLPSDRFSAERTGGSVSTLTIQRTQQEDSAVYLCASSLAGQGHTIYFGEGSWLTVV.